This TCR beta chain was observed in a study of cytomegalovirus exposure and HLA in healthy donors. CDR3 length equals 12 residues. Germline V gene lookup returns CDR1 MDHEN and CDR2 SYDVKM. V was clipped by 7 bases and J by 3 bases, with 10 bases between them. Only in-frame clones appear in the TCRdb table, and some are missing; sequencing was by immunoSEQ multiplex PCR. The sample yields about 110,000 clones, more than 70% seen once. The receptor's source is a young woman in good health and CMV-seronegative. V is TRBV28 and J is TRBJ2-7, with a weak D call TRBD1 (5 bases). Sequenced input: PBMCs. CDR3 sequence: CASTPGIYEQYF. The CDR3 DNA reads TGTGCCAGCACTCCAGGGATCTACGAGCAGTACTTC.